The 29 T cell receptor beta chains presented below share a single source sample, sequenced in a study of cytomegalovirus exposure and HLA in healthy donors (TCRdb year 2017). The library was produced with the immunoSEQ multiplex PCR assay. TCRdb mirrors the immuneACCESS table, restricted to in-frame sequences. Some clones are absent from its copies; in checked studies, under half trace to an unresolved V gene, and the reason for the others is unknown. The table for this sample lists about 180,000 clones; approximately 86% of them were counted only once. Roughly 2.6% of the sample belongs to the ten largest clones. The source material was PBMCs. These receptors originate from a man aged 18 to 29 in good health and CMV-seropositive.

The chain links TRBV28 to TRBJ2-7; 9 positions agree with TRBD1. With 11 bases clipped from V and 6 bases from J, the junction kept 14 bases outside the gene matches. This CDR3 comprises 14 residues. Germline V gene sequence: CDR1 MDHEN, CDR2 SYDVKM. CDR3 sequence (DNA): TGTGCCCACAGTACGGGACAGGGCCTGTCCGAGCAGTACTTC. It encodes CAHSTGQGLSEQYF.

The DNA of the CDR3 is TGCGCCAGCAGCCCGACTAGCGGGGGTGAAGAGACCCAGTACTTC. It specifies CASSPTSGGEETQYF. The rearrangement uses TRBV4-3 and TRBJ2-5; 12 bases match TRBD2. Germline loops: CDR1 LGHNA, CDR2 YSLEER. V gave up 4 bases and J gave up 3 bases; unmatched junction bases: 3. The CDR3 is made up of 15 amino acids.

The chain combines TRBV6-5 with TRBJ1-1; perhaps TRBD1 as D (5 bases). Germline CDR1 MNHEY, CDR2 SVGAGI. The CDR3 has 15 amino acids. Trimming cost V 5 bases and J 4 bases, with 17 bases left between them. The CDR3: CASSHPGKGATEAFF. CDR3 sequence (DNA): TGTGCCAGCAGTCACCCAGGGAAGGGTGCCACTGAAGCTTTCTTT.

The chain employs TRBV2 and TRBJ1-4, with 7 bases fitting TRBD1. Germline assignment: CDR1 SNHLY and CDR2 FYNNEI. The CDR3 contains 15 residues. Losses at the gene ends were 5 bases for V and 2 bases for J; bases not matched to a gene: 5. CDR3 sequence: CASSFQGGTNEKLFF. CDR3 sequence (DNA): TGTGCCAGCAGTTTCCAGGGGGGCACTAATGAAAAACTGTTTTTT.

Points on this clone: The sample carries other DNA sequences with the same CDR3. The CDR3 sequence is CASSYGGGSYEQYF. CDR3 bases: TGTGCCAGCAGTTACGGCGGGGGGTCCTACGAGCAGTACTTC. V usage is TRBV6-5 and J usage is TRBJ2-7, with TRBD2 identical over 8 bases. After removal of 2 bases from V and 1 base from J, the junction contained 1 base not matched to a gene. Germline values: CDR1 MNHEY, CDR2 SVGAGI. CDR3 length: 14 amino acids.

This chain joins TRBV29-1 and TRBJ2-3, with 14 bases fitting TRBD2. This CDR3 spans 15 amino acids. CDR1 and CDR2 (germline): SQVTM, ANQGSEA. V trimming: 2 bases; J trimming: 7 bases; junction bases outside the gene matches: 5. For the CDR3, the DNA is TGCAGCGTTGAAAGGACTAGCGGGAGGAGTAATACGCAGTATTTT. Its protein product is CSVERTSGRSNTQYF.

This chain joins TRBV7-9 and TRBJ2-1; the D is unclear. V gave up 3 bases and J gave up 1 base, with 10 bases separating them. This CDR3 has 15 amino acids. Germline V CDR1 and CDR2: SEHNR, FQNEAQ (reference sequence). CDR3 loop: CASSFRRLSYNEQFF. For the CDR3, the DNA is TGTGCCAGCAGCTTTCGGAGATTATCCTACAATGAGCAGTTCTTC.

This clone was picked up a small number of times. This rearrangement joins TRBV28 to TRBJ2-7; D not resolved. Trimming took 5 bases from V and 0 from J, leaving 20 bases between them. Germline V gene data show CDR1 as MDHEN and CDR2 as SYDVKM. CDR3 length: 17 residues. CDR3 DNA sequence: TGTGCCAGCAGTGGGCCCCCGTGGCCATTGAGCTCCTACGAGCAGTACTTC. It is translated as CASSGPPWPLSSYEQYF. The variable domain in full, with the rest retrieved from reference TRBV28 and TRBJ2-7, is DVKVTQSSRYLVKRTGEKVFLECVQDMDHENMFWYRQDPGLGLRLIYFSYDVKMKEKGDIPEGYSVSREKKERFSLILESASTNQTSMYLCASSGPPWPLSSYEQYFGPGTRLTVT.

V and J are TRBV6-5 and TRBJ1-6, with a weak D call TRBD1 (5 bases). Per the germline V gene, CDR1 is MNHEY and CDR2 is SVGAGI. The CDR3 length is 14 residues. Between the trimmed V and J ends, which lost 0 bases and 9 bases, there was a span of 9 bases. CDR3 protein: CASSYSGVRSPLHF. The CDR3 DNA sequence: TGTGCCAGCAGTTACTCAGGGGTCCGTTCACCCCTCCACTTT.

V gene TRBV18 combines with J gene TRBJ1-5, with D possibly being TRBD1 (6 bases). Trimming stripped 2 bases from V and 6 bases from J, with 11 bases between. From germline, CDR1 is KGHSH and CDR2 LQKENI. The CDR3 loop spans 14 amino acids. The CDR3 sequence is CASSPGGAGQPQHF. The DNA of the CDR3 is TGTGCCAGCTCACCAGGGGGCGCGGGTCAGCCCCAGCATTTT.

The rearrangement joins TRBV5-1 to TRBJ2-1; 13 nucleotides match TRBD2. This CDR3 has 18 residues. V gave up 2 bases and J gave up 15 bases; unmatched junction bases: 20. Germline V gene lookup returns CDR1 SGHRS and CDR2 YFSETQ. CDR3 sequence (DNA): TGCGCCAGCAGCTTTTCCCGGACTAGCGGGAGATTTGCCCGTCCTGCGTTCTTC. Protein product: CASSFSRTSGRFARPAFF.

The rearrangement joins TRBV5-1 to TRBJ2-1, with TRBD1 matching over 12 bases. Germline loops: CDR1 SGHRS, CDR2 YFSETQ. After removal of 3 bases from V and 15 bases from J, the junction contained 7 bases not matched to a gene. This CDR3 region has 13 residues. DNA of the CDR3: TGCGCCAGCAGCTCGGATGGGACAGGGGGCCTGTTCTTC. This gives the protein CASSSDGTGGLFF.

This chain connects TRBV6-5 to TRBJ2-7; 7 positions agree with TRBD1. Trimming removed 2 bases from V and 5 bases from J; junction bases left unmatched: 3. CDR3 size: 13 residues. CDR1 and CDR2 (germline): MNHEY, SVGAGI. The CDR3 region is CASSYRGHHEQYF. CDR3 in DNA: TGTGCCAGCAGTTACAGGGGGCACCACGAGCAGTACTTC.

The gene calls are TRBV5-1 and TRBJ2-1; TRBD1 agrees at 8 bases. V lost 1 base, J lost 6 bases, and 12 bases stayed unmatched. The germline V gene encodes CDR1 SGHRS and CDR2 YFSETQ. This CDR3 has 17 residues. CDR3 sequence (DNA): TGCGCCAGCAGCTTGAGGGGAACCGGGACAGGAATCAATGAGCAGTTCTTC. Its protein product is CASSLRGTGTGINEQFF.

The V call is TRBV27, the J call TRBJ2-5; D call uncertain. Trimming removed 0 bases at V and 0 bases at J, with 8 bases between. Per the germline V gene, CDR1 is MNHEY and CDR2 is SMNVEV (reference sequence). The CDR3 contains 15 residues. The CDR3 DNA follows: TGTGCCAGCAGTTTATCTCTCGGGTACCAAGAGACCCAGTACTTC. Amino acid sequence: CASSLSLGYQETQYF.

The CDR3 DNA reads as TGTGCCAGCAGCTTAGGGACAGGGTCAAGTCAGCCCCAGCATTTT. This codes for CASSLGTGSSQPQHF. The V call is TRBV11-2, the J call TRBJ1-5, with 8 bases identical to TRBD1. The V segment lost 1 base and the J segment 6 bases; nucleotides outside the gene matches: 5. The CDR3 runs 15 residues. The germline gives CDR1 SGHAT, CDR2 FQNNGV.

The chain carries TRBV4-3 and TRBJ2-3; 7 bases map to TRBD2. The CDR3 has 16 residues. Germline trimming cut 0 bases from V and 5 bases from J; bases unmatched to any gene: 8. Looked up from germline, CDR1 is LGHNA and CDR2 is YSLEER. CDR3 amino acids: CASSQEQREGVDTQYF. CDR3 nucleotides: TGCGCCAGCAGCCAAGAACAGCGGGAAGGGGTAGATACGCAGTATTTT.

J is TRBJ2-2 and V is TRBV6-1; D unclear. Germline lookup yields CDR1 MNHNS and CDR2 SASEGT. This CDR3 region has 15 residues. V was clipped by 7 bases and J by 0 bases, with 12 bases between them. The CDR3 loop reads CASNGVRANTGELFF. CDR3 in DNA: TGTGCCAGCAATGGAGTCAGAGCGAACACCGGGGAGCTGTTTTTT.

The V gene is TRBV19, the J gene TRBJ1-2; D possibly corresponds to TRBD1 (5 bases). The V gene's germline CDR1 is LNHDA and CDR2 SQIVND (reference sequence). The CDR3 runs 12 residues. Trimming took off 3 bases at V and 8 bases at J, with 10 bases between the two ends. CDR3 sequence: CASSMVGGGYTF. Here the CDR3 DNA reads TGTGCCAGTAGTATGGTCGGGGGGGGCTACACCTTC.

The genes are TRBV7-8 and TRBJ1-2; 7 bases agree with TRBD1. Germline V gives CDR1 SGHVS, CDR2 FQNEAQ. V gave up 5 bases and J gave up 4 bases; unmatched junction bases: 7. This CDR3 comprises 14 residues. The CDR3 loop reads CASSIDRESYGYTF. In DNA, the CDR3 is TGTGCCAGCAGCATCGACAGGGAATCCTATGGCTACACCTTC.

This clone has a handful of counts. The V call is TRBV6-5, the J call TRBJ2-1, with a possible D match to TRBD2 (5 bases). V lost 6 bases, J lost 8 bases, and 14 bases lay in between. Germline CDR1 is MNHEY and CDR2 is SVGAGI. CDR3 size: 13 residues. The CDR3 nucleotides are TGTGCCAGCAGCTCCCCGGCCGGGGATGAGCAGTTCTTC. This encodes CASSSPAGDEQFF.

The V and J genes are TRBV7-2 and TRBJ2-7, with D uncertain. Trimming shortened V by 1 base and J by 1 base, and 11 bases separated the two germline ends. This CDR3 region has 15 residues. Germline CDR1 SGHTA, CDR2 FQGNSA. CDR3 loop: CASSLGPSGSYEQYF. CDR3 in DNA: TGTGCCAGCAGCTTAGGCCCTAGTGGGTCCTACGAGCAGTACTTC.

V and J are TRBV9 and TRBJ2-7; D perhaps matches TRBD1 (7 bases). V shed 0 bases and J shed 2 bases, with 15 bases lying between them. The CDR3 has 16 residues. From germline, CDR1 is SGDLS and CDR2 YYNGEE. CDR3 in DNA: TGTGCCAGCAGCGTAGGGAGGGGGCCAGACGCCTACGAGCAGTACTTC. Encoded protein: CASSVGRGPDAYEQYF. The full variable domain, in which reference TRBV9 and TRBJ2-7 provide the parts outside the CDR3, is DSGVTQTPKHLITATGQRVTLRCSPRSGDLSVYWYQQSLDQGLQFLIQYYNGEERAKGNILERFSAQQFPDLHSELNLSSLELGDSALYFCASSVGRGPDAYEQYFGPGTRLTVT.

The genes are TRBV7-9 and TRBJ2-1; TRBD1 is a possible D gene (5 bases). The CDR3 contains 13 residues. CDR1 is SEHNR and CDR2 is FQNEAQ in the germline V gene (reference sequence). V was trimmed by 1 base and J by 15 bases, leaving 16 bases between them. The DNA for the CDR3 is TGTGCCAGCAGCTTAGAGAGCCCAGGGTGGACGTTCTTC. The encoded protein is CASSLESPGWTFF.

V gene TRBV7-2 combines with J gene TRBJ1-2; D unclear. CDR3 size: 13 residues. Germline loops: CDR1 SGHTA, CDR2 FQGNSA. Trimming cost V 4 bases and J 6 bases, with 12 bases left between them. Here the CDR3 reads CASSSRTGNGYTF. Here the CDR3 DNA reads TGTGCCAGCAGCTCCCGGACGGGGAATGGCTACACCTTC.

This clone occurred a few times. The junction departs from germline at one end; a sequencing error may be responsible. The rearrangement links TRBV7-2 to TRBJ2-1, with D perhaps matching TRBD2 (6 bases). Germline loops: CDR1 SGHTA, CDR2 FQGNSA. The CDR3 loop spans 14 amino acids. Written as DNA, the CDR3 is TGTGCCAGCAGCCCTCCCGGGAGCACTAGATCCATGGTCTTC. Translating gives CASSPPGSTRSMVF.

CDR3 amino acids: CASSLRVTTDIQYF. As DNA, the CDR3 is TGTGCCAGCAGCTTAAGGGTGACTACCGACATTCAGTACTTC. The rearrangement links TRBV7-9 to TRBJ2-4; possible D gene TRBD2, 5 bases. Looked up from germline, CDR1 is SEHNR and CDR2 is FQNEAQ (reference sequence). V was pared by 2 bases and J by 8 bases, with 13 bases between. There are 14 residues in the CDR3.

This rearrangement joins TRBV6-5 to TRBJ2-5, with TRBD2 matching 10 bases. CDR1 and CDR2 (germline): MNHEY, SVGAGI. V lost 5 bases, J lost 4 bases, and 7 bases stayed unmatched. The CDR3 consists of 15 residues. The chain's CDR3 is CASSLSSGGVETQYF. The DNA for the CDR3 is TGTGCCAGCAGTCTGTCTAGCGGGGGAGTAGAGACCCAGTACTTC.

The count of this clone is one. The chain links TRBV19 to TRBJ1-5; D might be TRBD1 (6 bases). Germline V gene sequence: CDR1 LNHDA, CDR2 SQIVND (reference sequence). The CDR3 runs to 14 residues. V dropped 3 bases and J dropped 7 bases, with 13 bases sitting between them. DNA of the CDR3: TGTGCCAGTAGTATCCAGGGGCCGGCACAGCCCCAGCATTTT. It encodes CASSIQGPAQPQHF.